The rows below give T cell receptor beta chains drawn from one sample of a study of blood T cell repertoires in COVID-19. This table comes from immunoSEQ multiplex PCR, and its TCRdb copy is limited to in-frame clones, with some not included. The sample yields about 200,000 clones, less than 90% seen once. The sample taken for sequencing was peripheral blood. These receptors originate from a woman in her 70s with acute or convalescent COVID-19. Both conserved end residues are part of each CDR3. The D gene is left open where the match is weak. Clone sizes are given selectively: once, few, many, or a class where the clone is expanded.

cdr3_aa cdr3_nt j_call cdr3_length d_call v_call clone_size
CARSAGGAGGPHDTQYF TGCGCCCGCAGCGCCGGGGGGGCGGGAGGCCCGCACGATACGCAGTATTTT TRBJ2-3 17 TRBD2 TRBV5-1 NA
CASSLTGTDHGYTF TGCGCCAGCAGCTTAACAGGGACAGATCATGGCTACACCTTC TRBJ1-2 14 TRBD1 TRBV5-1 NA
CASSPSGADTQYF TGTGCCAGCAGTCCCTCCGGGGCAGATACGCAGTATTTT TRBJ2-3 13 NA TRBV27 NA
CASRARQGTGELFF TGTGCCAGCAGAGCTAGACAGGGAACCGGGGAGCTGTTTTTT TRBJ2-2 14 TRBD1 TRBV2 once
CASSSGQGPNSPLHF TGTGCCAGCAGCTCGGGACAGGGGCCTAATTCACCCCTCCACTTT TRBJ1-6 15 TRBD1 TRBV7-9 NA
CSARGYQETQYF TGCAGCGCCAGAGGGTACCAAGAGACCCAGTACTTC TRBJ2-5 12 NA TRBV29-1 once
CASSLAEGNTEAFF TGTGCCAGCAGCTTAGCGGAGGGGAACACTGAAGCTTTCTTT TRBJ1-1 14 NA TRBV7-8 NA
CASSIVGQIYGYTF TGTGCCAGTAGTATAGTGGGACAGATCTATGGCTACACCTTC TRBJ1-2 14 TRBD1 TRBV19 NA
CALGQGVNEQFF TGTGCCCTGGGACAGGGCGTCAATGAGCAGTTCTTC TRBJ2-1 12 TRBD1 TRBV28 NA
CASSQGVPGAQPQHF TGCGCCAGCAGCCAAGGGGTACCAGGGGCTCAGCCCCAGCATTTT TRBJ1-5 15 NA TRBV4-1 NA
CASSLVGSGVYEQYF TGTGCCAGCAGCTTAGTCGGTAGCGGGGTCTACGAGCAGTACTTC TRBJ2-7 15 TRBD2 TRBV11-3 NA
CASSPWAGYEQFF TGTGCCAGCAGCCCCTGGGCGGGCTATGAGCAGTTCTTC TRBJ2-1 13 NA TRBV3-1/TRBV3-2 once
CASSLGQVENQPQHF TGTGCCAGCTCACTCGGACAGGTTGAGAATCAGCCCCAGCATTTT TRBJ1-5 15 TRBD1 TRBV18 NA
CASSYNSYYGYTF TGTGCCAGCAGTTATAACAGCTACTATGGCTACACCTTC TRBJ1-2 13 NA TRBV6-5 NA
CASRPGQANTEAFF TGTGCCAGCAGACCTGGACAGGCGAACACTGAAGCTTTCTTT TRBJ1-1 14 TRBD1 TRBV6-6 few
CASSPDRRDEKLFF TGTGCCAGCTCACCAGACAGAAGGGATGAAAAACTGTTTTTT TRBJ1-4 14 NA TRBV18 NA
CASSRDSPRSNYGYTF TGTGCCAGCAGCAGGGACAGCCCACGTTCTAACTATGGCTACACCTTC TRBJ1-2 16 TRBD1 TRBV28 NA
CASSFTGGDGYTF TGCGCCAGCAGCTTTACAGGAGGGGATGGCTACACCTTC TRBJ1-2 13 NA TRBV5-1 NA
CASRKGANEQYF TGTGCCAGCAGGAAAGGGGCAAACGAGCAGTACTTC TRBJ2-7 12 NA TRBV27 few
CASSEQGTSYEQYF TGTGCCAGTAGTGAACAGGGGACCTCCTACGAGCAGTACTTC TRBJ2-7 14 TRBD1 TRBV19 NA
CASQGNTNTEAFF TGTGCCAGCCAGGGGAATACGAACACTGAAGCTTTCTTT TRBJ1-1 13 NA TRBV6-5 few
CASSLRGGNTEAFF TGTGCCAGCAGCCTCAGGGGCGGGAACACTGAAGCTTTCTTT TRBJ1-1 14 NA TRBV6-6 NA
CASSALAGGDEQYF TGTGCCAGCAGCGCACTAGCGGGAGGAGATGAGCAGTACTTC TRBJ2-7 14 TRBD2 TRBV9 NA
CASSAAGGPANTQYF TGTGCCAGCAGCGCAGCGGGAGGGCCCGCGAATACGCAGTATTTT TRBJ2-3 15 TRBD2 TRBV3-1/TRBV3-2 NA
CASSRSGNQPQHF TGTGCCAGCAGTCGATCGGGGAATCAGCCCCAGCATTTT TRBJ1-5 13 NA TRBV12-3/TRBV12-4 NA
CASSDLREQYF TGTGCCAGCAGTGACTTGAGGGAGCAGTACTTC TRBJ2-7 11 NA TRBV6-2/TRBV6-3 NA
CATRKTGAETQYF TGTGCCACCAGGAAGACAGGGGCCGAGACCCAGTACTTC TRBJ2-5 13 TRBD1 TRBV24-1 NA
CASSQDSPGGVGTDTQYF TGCGCCAGCAGCCAAGATTCCCCCGGAGGGGTCGGCACAGATACGCAGTATTTT TRBJ2-3 18 NA TRBV4-3 NA
CASSSGTLFTDTQYF TGTGCCAGCAGTTCTGGGACACTCTTCACAGATACGCAGTATTTT TRBJ2-3 15 NA TRBV6-5 NA
CSVEHQRGYTF TGCAGCGTTGAACACCAGAGGGGCTACACCTTC TRBJ1-2 11 NA TRBV29-1 NA
CASSSEGQGPSGYTF TGCGCCAGCAGCTCGGAGGGACAGGGGCCATCCGGCTACACCTTC TRBJ1-2 15 TRBD1 TRBV5-1 NA
CASRWTSGGAGELFF TGTGCCAGCAGGTGGACTAGCGGGGGGGCCGGGGAGCTGTTTTTT TRBJ2-2 15 TRBD2 TRBV27 NA
CASSLTGAGNTIYF TGTGCCAGCAGCCTCACAGGGGCTGGAAACACCATATATTTT TRBJ1-3 14 TRBD1 TRBV5-4 few
CASRKSSGANVLTF TGTGCCAGCAGGAAGAGCTCTGGGGCCAACGTCCTGACTTTC TRBJ2-6 14 NA TRBV2 NA
CASSLRGGADNEQFF TGCGCCAGCAGCCTAAGAGGGGGGGCTGACAATGAGCAGTTCTTC TRBJ2-1 15 NA TRBV5-1 once
CASSHRTSGKGNEQFF TGTGCCAGCAGCCACCGGACTAGCGGGAAAGGCAATGAGCAGTTCTTC TRBJ2-1 16 TRBD2 TRBV3-1/TRBV3-2 once
CASRKRGATGELFF TGTGCCAGCAGAAAGCGGGGGGCGACCGGGGAGCTGTTTTTT TRBJ2-2 14 TRBD2 TRBV11-3 NA
CSVGGSGAYEQYF TGCAGCGTTGGGGGGTCAGGGGCCTACGAGCAGTACTTC TRBJ2-7 13 NA TRBV29-1 NA
CASSGQLNEQFF TGCGCCAGCTCAGGACAGCTCAATGAGCAGTTCTTC TRBJ2-1 12 NA TRBV5-1 NA
CASRFGQLQGYTF TGTGCCAGCAGATTCGGACAGCTTCAAGGCTACACCTTC TRBJ1-2 13 NA TRBV5-5 few
CASSYHPGQGDSPLHF TGTGCCAGCAGTTACCATCCGGGACAGGGAGATTCACCCCTCCACTTT TRBJ1-6 16 TRBD1 TRBV6-6 NA
CASSAGQGYSNQPQHF TGCGCCAGCAGCGCGGGACAGGGGTATAGCAATCAGCCCCAGCATTTT TRBJ1-5 16 TRBD1 TRBV4-1 NA
CASSIPEGAAGEKLFF TGTGCCAGCAGCATCCCTGAGGGGGCTGCGGGGGAAAAACTGTTTTTT TRBJ1-4 16 TRBD1 TRBV28 NA
CASSLGQGITDTQYF TGCGCCAGCAGCTTGGGACAGGGAATCACAGATACGCAGTATTTT TRBJ2-3 15 TRBD1 TRBV5-1 NA
CSVGGTGHFEKLFF TGCAGCGTGGGGGGGACAGGGCATTTCGAAAAACTGTTTTTT TRBJ1-4 14 TRBD1 TRBV29-1 NA
CASSLRVPGTNYGYTF TGTGCCAGCAGCCTAAGAGTACCGGGGACTAACTATGGCTACACCTTC TRBJ1-2 16 NA TRBV3-1/TRBV3-2 NA
CASTEAGTGSIQYF TGCGCCAGCACCGAGGCCGGGACAGGGTCCATTCAGTACTTC TRBJ2-4 14 TRBD1 TRBV4-1 NA
CASSPPGGALNTEAFF TGTGCCAGCAGCCCCCCTGGGGGGGCTCTGAACACTGAAGCTTTCTTT TRBJ1-1 16 NA TRBV7-9 NA
CATSRMAGEQYF TGTGCCACCAGCAGAATGGCGGGGGAGCAGTACTTC TRBJ2-7 12 NA TRBV15 NA
CASSLLAAGLGDEKLFF TGCGCCAGCAGCTTATTGGCCGCGGGTTTGGGAGACGAAAAACTGTTTTTT TRBJ1-4 17 NA TRBV5-1 NA
CSVISGSTDTQYF TGCAGCGTTATTAGCGGGAGTACAGATACGCAGTATTTT TRBJ2-3 13 TRBD2 TRBV29-1 NA
CATSDLPTGPEQFF TGTGCCACCAGTGATTTACCCACAGGGCCTGAGCAGTTCTTC TRBJ2-1 14 NA TRBV24-1 NA
CASSSGVWEQYF TGTGCCAGCAGCTCAGGGGTGTGGGAGCAGTACTTC TRBJ2-7 12 NA TRBV28 once
CASRGLAEYNEQFF TGTGCCAGCAGGGGACTAGCGGAGTACAATGAGCAGTTCTTC TRBJ2-1 14 TRBD2 TRBV6-6 once